This record covers a single T cell receptor beta chain. Its target antigen remains unknown. Base qualities are missing; no much larger clone stands one base away. The cohort consisted of 600 or so healthy bone marrow donors. At the time of sampling, all cohort members were nominally healthy, though unrecorded immune exposures were likely present. The donor tested CMV seropositive, placing the donor among the roughly 270 seropositive members of the cohort. A peripheral blood sample was provided by each donor, and peripheral blood mononuclear cells were used for TCR beta sequencing. The Qiagen DNeasy Blood Extraction Kit was used to extract genomic DNA from the blood cell samples. The data originate from a study of cytomegalovirus exposure and HLA in healthy donors (dated by TCRdb to about 2017). Background for the entire study: An earlier analysis of several hundred of the donors reported 250 to 300 Gb of sequence data and roughly 100 million unique TCR beta sequences from 150 million to 200 million T cells. Donor age, sex, ethnicity and CMV serostatus were compiled together with the repertoire data. An early release covering 550 to 650 HLA-typed donors comprised 250 to 350 gigabases of sequencing data and around 80 million unique TCR sequences. The number of typed donors differed by locus: roughly 620-640 for A, B, C, DRB1 and DQB1; approximately 520 for DQA1; over 600 for DPA1; and around 470 for DPB1. Among the roughly 390 genotyped donors, approximately 76% belonged to the genetic ancestry cluster associated with self-reported Caucasian donors. Because of strong linkage in the cohort, five DR-DQ haplotypes were treated as single units for association and clustering. The study combined high-throughput TCR immunosequencing, statistical association of individual TCRs with disease status, and machine learning to predict cytomegalovirus infection status. The study was designed to test whether signatures of past pathogen exposure could be identified by cataloging public T cell receptors. The later analysis used no new phenotypic data to find candidate immune exposures, relying instead on TCR beta sequences and their occurrence across donors. Along with the roughly 710-subject first cohort, a separate validation cohort of roughly 110 different subjects was used. A later analysis re-examined previously published TCR beta repertoires from more than 600 donors and added high-resolution HLA genotyping to investigate patterns of TCR occurrence. An earlier analysis of around 580 of the donors used high-throughput TCR beta sequencing to judge whether each TCR beta V gene segment behaved as functional or pseudogenic. Among roughly 370 genotyped donors of the cohort, an average of about 240,000 unique TCR beta nucleotide sequences were sequenced per donor, roughly 20% of them non-productive. Every discovery cohort repertoire had been produced on one sequencing platform. The T cell repertoires of 666 subjects were profiled by immunosequencing and related to cytomegalovirus serostatus. Genome-wide SNP genotypes for about 65% of the roughly 700 donors were used in a later genetic analysis, which treated that subset as a discovery cohort. Class I and class II HLA loci were covered by the typing at four-digit resolution.

The paper as a whole reports these results and caveats: Strong co-occurrence of HLA alleles, especially DR and DQ, made assigning TCR associations to individual alleles difficult. A later genetic analysis reported fewer N-insertions in productive TCRs among donors in an Asian-associated ancestry cluster than the roughly 700-donor mean. Most TCR sequences were seen in very few donors, while some public TCRs were found in many individuals. A cluster of highly shared sequence variants was judged likely to be a technical artifact of the sequencing pipeline. A further reported finding was that TCR beta sequences accurately predicted the HLA-A and HLA-B alleles for most subjects in the first cohort. At a false discovery rate of 0.05, a later analysis linked 16,000 or so TCR beta sequences to specific HLA alleles. In an earlier analysis of more than 500 of the donors, most TCR beta V segments appeared in productive rearrangements about 90% or about 30% of the time, broadly matching IMGT annotations. The classifier was reported to diagnose cytomegalovirus status with high specificity and sensitivity in both the original cohort and the validation cohort. A later analysis found that TCR association rates varied across HLA loci, with DRB1 alleles showing the most associated TCRs and HLA-C alleles the fewest. The cohort was sequenced for TCR beta chains only, and without alpha or paired-chain data the features that could be detected were limited. Because HLA typing was unavailable for some donors at each locus, only the typed subset was used in association tests. In a later analysis, HLA-associated TCR beta chains showed more clonal expansion and lower generation probabilities than non-associated chains that were equally common. The study gave a list of 150 to 200 TCR beta chains associated with cytomegalovirus. Most CMV-associated TCR beta chains appeared to be HLA-restricted in a later analysis, and the HLA associations seemed to be driven largely by CMV exposure. Because counts were too low, 15 to 20 rarely observed V segments, including chromosome 9 orphons, were excluded from the earlier analysis of roughly 580 of the donors. A few of the identified cytomegalovirus-associated TCR beta chains were confirmed in vitro to be specific for cytomegalovirus antigens. Roughly uniform sequencing depth across donors was assumed in presence/absence analyses, although this assumption may not hold. Linkage disequilibrium might explain the correlated functional status among segregating V segments, but an unknown experimental factor could not be ruled out. Several of the top co-occurrence clusters appeared to be linked to parvovirus B19, influenza, CMV and Epstein-Barr virus, according to a later analysis. An association between a missense DCLRE1C variant and V-gene and J-gene trimming of TCR beta chains was found in a later genetic analysis and replicated in an independent cohort. Immune exposure information for the cohort was limited to CMV serostatus. The authors suggested that the approach could potentially be extended to other disease states and immunological phenotypes.

The library was built by means of the immunoSEQ multiplex PCR assay. The multiplex PCR relied on a mix of 60 forward primers for TCR Vbeta segments and 13 reverse primers for TCR Jbeta segments. A multiplex PCR assay on genomic DNA amplified the CDR3 region of rearranged TCR beta genes. Amplified TCR beta libraries were sequenced as 87-base-pair reads on the Illumina HiSeq System. The study's own analysis went as follows. Across the 700 or so repertoires, a later analysis counted some 81 million unique TCR beta chains, approximately 12 million of which were shared by at least two donors. Raw reads were error-corrected and collapsed into unique sequences with a nearest-neighbor algorithm that merged closely related sequences to remove PCR and sequencing errors. To assign V, D and J gene segments, CDR3 sequences were aligned to IMGT reference sequences. For a sequence to be retained, a match of at least six nucleotides was required to both a V gene segment and a J gene segment. Rearrangements were called productive when the CDR3 lacked stop codons and stayed in frame with V and J; all others were non-productive. Following IMGT convention, CDR3 was defined as the stretch from the second conserved V-encoded cysteine to the conserved J-encoded phenylalanine. The earlier analysis of 587 of the donors excluded any sequence lacking an unambiguous match to a single V gene segment. An earlier analysis of fewer than 650 of the donors classified V segments as functional when productive rearrangements were above 56.7% and as segregating when the standard deviation between donors was above 5%. A statistical classification framework was built for diagnosing cytomegalovirus status from the catalog of TCR beta chain sequences. In a later analysis, TCR nucleotide sequences were compared against IMGT/GENE-DB human TR gene sequences so that V and J genes could be assigned. In a later analysis, CDR3 sequences and most-parsimonious VDJ recombination scenarios were assigned using the TCRdist pipeline. A later analysis defined each TCR beta chain by its CDR3 amino acid sequence plus V-gene family, and excluded reads lacking a unique V-gene family. As a way to deal with suspected cross-contamination and a sequencing artifact, a later analysis dropped hundreds of nucleotide sequences that were highly shared and had low generation probability. In a later analysis, a clonal expansion index for each public chain was calculated from normalized within-repertoire ranks of inferred template counts. In a later analysis, generation probabilities were computed with a VDJ recombination model fitted to out-of-frame rearrangements, and the resulting probabilities were checked against IGoR. In a later analysis, TCR-TCR, TCR-HLA and TCR-CMV co-occurrence was scored with hypergeometric tests, and a repertoire-size bias correction was applied to TCR pairs. In a later analysis, false discovery rates were estimated by permuting HLA or CMV assignments 20 times. In a later analysis, co-occurring TCRs were grouped using DBSCAN, and TCRdist sequence similarity was added for clustering within HLA-allele-positive subsets. For co-occurrence clustering, repertoires with fewer than 30,000 or more than 120,000 public chains were excluded, along with five repertoires with anomalous nucleotide sharing. The clones in this table, taken by TCRdb from immuneACCESS, are in-frame only. Not every clone is retained; where verified, under half of the shortfall comes from an unresolved V gene, and the cause of the rest is unknown. From that table come the V and J calls and clone size; the DNA was used to work out D and trimming. A total of a few hundred thousand clones appear in this sample, 80% to 90% of them only once. Of the sample, roughly 2% is held by the ten largest clones.

This sequence was found in a woman in her thirties or forties in good health and CMV-seropositive. Material: PBMCs.

The base sequence is TGTGCCAGCAGAATACAGGGGGCGAGCGGCTACACCTTC. This is translated as CASRIQGASGYTF. The receptor chain draws on TRBV6-1 and TRBJ1-2, with 9 junctional bases fitting TRBD1. The germline V gene supplies CDR1 MNHNS and CDR2 SASEGT. From V the trimming removes 6 bases and from J it removes 8 bases, while the gene matches leave 7 bases of the junction unaccounted for. Including the terminal cysteine and phenylalanine, the CDR3 comprises 13 residues. CDR3 DNA only is kept here, 39 bases in frame from base 1.